These 8 T cell receptor beta chains were all obtained from the same sample, sequenced in a study of blood T cell repertoires in COVID-19. Generated by immunoSEQ multiplex PCR, the TCRdb table keeps only in-frame clones and is missing some. In the table there are some 53,000 clones, 85% to 90% of which are singletons. The sample was peripheral blood. These receptors were taken from a man aged 60-69 years with active COVID-19.

The rearrangement joins TRBV6-6 to TRBJ1-5; D is possibly TRBD1 (6 bases). The V gene's germline CDR1 is MNHNY and CDR2 SVGAGI (reference sequence). CDR3 length: 13 amino acids. Trimming left V 6 bases short and J 7 bases short, with 13 bases between. CDR3 sequence: CASRTGSGQPQHF. For the CDR3, the DNA is TGTGCCAGCAGAACAGGGTCCGGACAGCCCCAGCATTTT.

The chain links TRBV28 to TRBJ2-1, with TRBD2 matching over 14 bases. This CDR3 is 15 amino acids long. V was pared by 4 bases and J by 12 bases, with 8 bases of the junction left unmatched. Germline V gene lookup returns CDR1 MDHEN and CDR2 SYDVKM. CDR3 loop: CASSWRGLAGARQFF. Here the CDR3 DNA reads TGTGCCAGCAGTTGGCGGGGACTAGCGGGAGCCAGGCAGTTCTTC. Variable domain in full (rest from reference TRBV28 and TRBJ2-1): DVKVTQSSRYLVKRTGEKVFLECVQDMDHENMFWYRQDPGLGLRLIYFSYDVKMKEKGDIPEGYSVSREKKERFSLILESASTNQTSMYLCASSWRGLAGARQFFGPGTRLTVL.

The J gene is TRBJ2-1, the V gene TRBV29-1; the match to TRBD2 covers 12 bases. Germline assignment: CDR1 SQVTM and CDR2 ANQGSEA. V gave up 6 bases and J gave up 9 bases; unmatched junction bases: 6. The CDR3 consists of 13 residues. The CDR3 nucleotides read TGCAGCGTAACGGCGGGACTAGCGGGTGAGCAGTTCTTC. Translated: CSVTAGLAGEQFF.

The gene calls are TRBV6-2 or TRBV6-3 and TRBJ2-7; 9 bases are a match to TRBD2. Trimming took 0 bases from V and 4 from J; bases not matched to a gene: 4. In germline, CDR1 is MNHEY, CDR2 SVGEGT. The CDR3 extends over 15 amino acids. CDR3 DNA sequence: TGTGCCAGCAGTTACTCAGGACTAGCGAATTACGAGCAGTACTTC. This codes for CASSYSGLANYEQYF.

V usage is TRBV6-2 or TRBV6-3 and J usage is TRBJ2-3; possible D gene TRBD1, 6 bases. CDR3 length: 14 residues. With 4 bases removed from V and 2 bases from J, the gap between germline ends came to 10 bases. Looked up from germline, CDR1 is MNHEY and CDR2 is SVGEGT. Written as DNA, the CDR3 is TGTGCCAGCAGTTTCCGGACAGTCACAGATACGCAGTATTTT. Translating gives CASSFRTVTDTQYF.

The V and J genes are TRBV30 and TRBJ2-3; maybe TRBD1 (6 bases). Trimming removed 1 base at V and 6 bases at J, with 17 bases between. The germline gives CDR1 GTSNPN, CDR2 SVGIG (reference sequence). This CDR3 region has 15 residues. DNA of the CDR3: TGTGCCTGGAGTGGTCAGGGGTCTAGGGCCGATACGCAGTATTTT. This gives the protein CAWSGQGSRADTQYF.

The chain employs TRBV11-2 and TRBJ2-7, with no clear D. The CDR3 spans 14 residues. Germline lookup yields CDR1 SGHAT and CDR2 FQNNGV. Trimming shortened V by 1 base and J by 2 bases, and 9 bases separated the two germline ends. This chain's CDR3 is CASSLAGIPYEQYF. As DNA, the CDR3 is TGTGCCAGCAGCTTAGCGGGTATCCCCTACGAGCAGTACTTC.

The CDR3 loop is CASSNRGRYNEQFF. The CDR3 DNA is TGTGCCAGCAGTAACAGGGGCCGCTACAATGAGCAGTTCTTC. The V call is TRBV7-2, the J call TRBJ2-1, with 7 bases that match TRBD1. Germline V gene lookup returns CDR1 SGHTA and CDR2 FQGNSA. V lost 6 bases to trimming and J lost 3 bases; unmatched junction nucleotides: 5. CDR3 length: 14 amino acids.